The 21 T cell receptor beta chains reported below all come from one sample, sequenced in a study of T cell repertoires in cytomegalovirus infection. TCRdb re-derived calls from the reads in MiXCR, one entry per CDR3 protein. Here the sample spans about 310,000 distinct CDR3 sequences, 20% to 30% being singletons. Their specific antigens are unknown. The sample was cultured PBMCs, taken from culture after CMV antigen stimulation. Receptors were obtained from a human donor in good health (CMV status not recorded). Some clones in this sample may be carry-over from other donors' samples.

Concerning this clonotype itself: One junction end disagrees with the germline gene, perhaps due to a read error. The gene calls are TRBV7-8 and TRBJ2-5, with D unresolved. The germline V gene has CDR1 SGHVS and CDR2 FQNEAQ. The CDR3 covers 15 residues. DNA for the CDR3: TGTGTCAGCAGTTTTGGACCCGAGTACCAAGAGACCCAGTACTTC. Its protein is CVSSFGPEYQETQYF.

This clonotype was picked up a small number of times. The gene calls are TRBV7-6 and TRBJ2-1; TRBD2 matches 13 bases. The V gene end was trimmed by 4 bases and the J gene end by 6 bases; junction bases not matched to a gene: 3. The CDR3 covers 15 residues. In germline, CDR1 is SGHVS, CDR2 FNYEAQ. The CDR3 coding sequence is TGTGCCAGCAGCTCCGGGACTAGCGGGATCAATGAGCAGTTCTTC. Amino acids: CASSSGTSGINEQFF. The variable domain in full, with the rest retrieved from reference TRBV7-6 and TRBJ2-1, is GAGVSQSPRYKVTKRGQDVALRCDPISGHVSLYWYRQALGQGPEFLTYFNYEAQQDKSGLPNDRFSAERPEGSISTLTIQRTEQRDSAMYRCASSSGTSGINEQFFGPGTRLTVL.

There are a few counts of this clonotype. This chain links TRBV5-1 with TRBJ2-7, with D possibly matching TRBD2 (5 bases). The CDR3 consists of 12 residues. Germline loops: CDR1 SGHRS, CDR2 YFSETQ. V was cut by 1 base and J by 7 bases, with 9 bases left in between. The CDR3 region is CASSLYEGEQYF. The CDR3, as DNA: TGCGCCAGCAGCTTGTATGAGGGTGAGCAGTACTTC.

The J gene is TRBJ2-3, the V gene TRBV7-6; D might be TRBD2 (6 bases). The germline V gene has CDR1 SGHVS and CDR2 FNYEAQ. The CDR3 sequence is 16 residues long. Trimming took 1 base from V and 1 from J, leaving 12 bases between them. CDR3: CASSLGGSGRTDTQYF. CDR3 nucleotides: TGTGCCAGCAGCTTAGGGGGTAGCGGACGCACAGATACGCAGTATTTT.

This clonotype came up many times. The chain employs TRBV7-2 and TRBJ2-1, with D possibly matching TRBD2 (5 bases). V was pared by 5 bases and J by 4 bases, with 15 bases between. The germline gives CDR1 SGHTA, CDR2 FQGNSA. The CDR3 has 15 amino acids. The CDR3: CASSESGSGYNEQFF. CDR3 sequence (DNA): TGTGCCAGCAGCGAGAGCGGATCGGGGTACAATGAGCAGTTCTTC.

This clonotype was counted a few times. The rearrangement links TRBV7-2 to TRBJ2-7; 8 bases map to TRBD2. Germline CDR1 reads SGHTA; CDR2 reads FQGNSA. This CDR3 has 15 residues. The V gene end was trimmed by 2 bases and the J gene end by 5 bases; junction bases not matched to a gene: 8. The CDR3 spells CASSLWFGSGDEQYF. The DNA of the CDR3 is TGTGCCAGCAGCTTATGGTTTGGTAGCGGGGACGAGCAGTACTTC.

In nucleotides, the CDR3 is TGTGCCAGCACCCTGGACAGTAGCACAGATACGCAGTATTTT. This sequence encodes CASTLDSSTDTQYF. The chain is built from TRBV12-3 or TRBV12-4 and TRBJ2-3, with D possibly being TRBD1 (6 bases). V lost 7 bases, J lost 0 bases, and 11 bases lay in between. This CDR3 comprises 14 residues.

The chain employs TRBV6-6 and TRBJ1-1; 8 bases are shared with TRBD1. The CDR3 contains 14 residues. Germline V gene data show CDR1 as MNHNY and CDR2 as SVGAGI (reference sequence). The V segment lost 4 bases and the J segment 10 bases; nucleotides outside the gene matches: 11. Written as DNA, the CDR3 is TGTGCCAGCAGTTCGACAGGGGCGGTTTCACGAGCTTTCTTT. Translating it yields CASSSTGAVSRAFF.

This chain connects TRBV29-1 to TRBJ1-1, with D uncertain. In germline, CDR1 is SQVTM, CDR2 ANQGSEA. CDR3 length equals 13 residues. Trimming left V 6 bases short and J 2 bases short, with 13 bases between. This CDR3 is CSVTRAGNTEAFF. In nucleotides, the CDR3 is TGCAGCGTCACCCGGGCGGGTAACACTGAAGCTTTCTTT.

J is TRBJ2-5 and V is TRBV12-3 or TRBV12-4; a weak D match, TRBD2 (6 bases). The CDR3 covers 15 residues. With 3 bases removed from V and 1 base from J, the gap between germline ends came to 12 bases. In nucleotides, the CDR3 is TGTGCCAGCAGTTTTGCGGAGGGTGCCCAAGAGACCCAGTACTTC. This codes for CASSFAEGAQETQYF.

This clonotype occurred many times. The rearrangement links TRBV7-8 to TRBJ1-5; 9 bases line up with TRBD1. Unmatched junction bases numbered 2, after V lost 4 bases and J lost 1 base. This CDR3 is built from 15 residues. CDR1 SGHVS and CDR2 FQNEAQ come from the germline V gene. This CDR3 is CASSSGQGSNQPQHF. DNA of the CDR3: TGTGCCAGCAGCTCCGGACAGGGGAGCAATCAGCCCCAGCATTTT.

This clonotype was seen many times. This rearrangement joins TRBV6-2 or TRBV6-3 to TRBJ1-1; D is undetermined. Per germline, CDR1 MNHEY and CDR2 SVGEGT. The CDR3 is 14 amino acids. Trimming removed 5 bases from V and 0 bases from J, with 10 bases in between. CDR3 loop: CASSRATLNTEAFF. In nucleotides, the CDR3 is TGTGCCAGCAGTCGGGCAACGTTGAACACTGAAGCTTTCTTT.

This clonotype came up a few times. The CDR3 coding sequence is TGTGCCAGCAGCTTAGGTTCGGATGAGCAGTTCTTC. Translation gives CASSLGSDEQFF. The chain links TRBV7-9 to TRBJ2-1; D gene unclear. The CDR3 length is 12 residues. The germline V and J ends were trimmed by 1 base and 8 bases, with 6 bases remaining between them. Germline CDR1 SEHNR, CDR2 FQNEAQ (reference sequence).

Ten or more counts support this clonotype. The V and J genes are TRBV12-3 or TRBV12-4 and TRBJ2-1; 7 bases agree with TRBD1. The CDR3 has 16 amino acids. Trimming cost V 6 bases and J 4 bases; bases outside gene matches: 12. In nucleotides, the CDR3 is TGTGCCAGCAGCCCACTCCGGGACAGAATATACAATGAGCAGTTCTTC. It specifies CASSPLRDRIYNEQFF.

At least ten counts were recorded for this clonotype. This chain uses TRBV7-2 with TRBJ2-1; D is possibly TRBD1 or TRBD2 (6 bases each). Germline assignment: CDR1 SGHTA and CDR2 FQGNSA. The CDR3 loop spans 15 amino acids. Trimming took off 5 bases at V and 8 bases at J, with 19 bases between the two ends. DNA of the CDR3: TGTGCCAGCAGCAAAGGGGACTTCTCAGGGGATGAGCAGTTCTTC. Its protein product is CASSKGDFSGDEQFF.

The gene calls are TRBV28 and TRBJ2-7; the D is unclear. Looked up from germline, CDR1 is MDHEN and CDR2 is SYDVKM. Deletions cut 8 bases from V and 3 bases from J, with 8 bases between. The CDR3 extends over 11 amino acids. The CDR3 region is CASLLNYEQYF. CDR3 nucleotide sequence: TGTGCCAGCCTCTTAAACTACGAGCAGTACTTC.

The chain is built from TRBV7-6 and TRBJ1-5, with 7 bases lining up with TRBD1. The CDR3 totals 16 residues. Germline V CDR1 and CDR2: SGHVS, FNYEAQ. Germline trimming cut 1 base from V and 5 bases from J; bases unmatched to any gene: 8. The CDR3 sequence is CASSLGHDRVDQPQHF. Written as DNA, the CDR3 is TGTGCCAGCAGCTTAGGGCACGACAGGGTGGATCAGCCCCAGCATTTT.

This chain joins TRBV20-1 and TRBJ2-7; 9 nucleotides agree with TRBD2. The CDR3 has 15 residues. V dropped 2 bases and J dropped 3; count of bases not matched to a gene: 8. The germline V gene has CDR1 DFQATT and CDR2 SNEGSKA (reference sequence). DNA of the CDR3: TGCAGTGCTAGATCTGCTAGCGGGAACCTCTACGAGCAGTACTTC. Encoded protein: CSARSASGNLYEQYF.

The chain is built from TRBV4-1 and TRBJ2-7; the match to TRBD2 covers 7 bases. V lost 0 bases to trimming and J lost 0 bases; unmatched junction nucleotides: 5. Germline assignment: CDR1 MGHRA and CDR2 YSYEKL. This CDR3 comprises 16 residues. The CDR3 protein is CASSQENSGISYEQYF. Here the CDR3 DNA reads TGCGCCAGCAGCCAAGAAAACAGCGGGATCTCCTACGAGCAGTACTTC.

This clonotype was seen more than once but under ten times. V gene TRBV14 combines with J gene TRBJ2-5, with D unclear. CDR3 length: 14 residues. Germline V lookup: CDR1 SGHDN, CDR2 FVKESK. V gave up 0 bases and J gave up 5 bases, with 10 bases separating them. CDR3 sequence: CASSQDQGLETQYF. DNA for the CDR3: TGTGCCAGCAGCCAAGATCAAGGCTTGGAGACCCAGTACTTC.

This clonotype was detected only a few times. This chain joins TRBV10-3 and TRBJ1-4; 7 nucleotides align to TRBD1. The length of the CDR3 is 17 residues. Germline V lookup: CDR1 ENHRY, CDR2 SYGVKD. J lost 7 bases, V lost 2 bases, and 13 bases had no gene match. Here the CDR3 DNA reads TGTGCCATCAGTGAGGCGACAGGGCCTCGGGACGGTGAAAAACTGTTTTTT. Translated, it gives CAISEATGPRDGEKLFF.